A selection of T cell receptor beta chains follows, all from one sample in a study of blood T cell repertoires in COVID-19. Produced via immunoSEQ multiplex PCR; TCRdb's table is partial and in-frame only. The sample lists about 130,000 clones, approximately 77% occurring once. Sequenced: peripheral blood. These receptors were obtained from an elderly man with acute or convalescent COVID-19. CDR3s include the opening cysteine and the closing phenylalanine or tryptophan. D genes are given only for firm matches. Not all rows give a size; the values are once, few, many and, for expanded clones, a class.

d_gene: TRBD2
v_gene: TRBV15
abundance: -
j_gene: TRBJ2-5
CDR3nt: TGTGCCACCAGCAGAGCAATACTAGCGGGGGAAGAGACCCAGTACTTC
CDR3aa: CATSRAILAGEETQYF

d_gene: TRBD1
v_gene: TRBV13
abundance: -
j_gene: TRBJ2-1
CDR3nt: TGTGCCAGCAGCAAGCGACAGGGCAATGAGCAGTTCTTC
CDR3aa: CASSKRQGNEQFF

d_gene: -
v_gene: TRBV7-3
abundance: -
j_gene: TRBJ2-1
CDR3nt: TGTGCCAGCAGCTTAATGGGGGGGCTGTCCTACAATGAGCAGTTCTTC
CDR3aa: CASSLMGGLSYNEQFF

d_gene: TRBD1
v_gene: TRBV6-5
abundance: -
j_gene: TRBJ1-1
CDR3nt: TGTGCCAGCAGTTACGAGGACAGGGCGAACACTGAAGCTTTCTTT
CDR3aa: CASSYEDRANTEAFF

d_gene: -
v_gene: TRBV12-3/TRBV12-4
abundance: -
j_gene: TRBJ2-5
CDR3nt: TGTGCCAGCAGTTACCCAGAAGAAGAGACCCAGTACTTC
CDR3aa: CASSYPEEETQYF

d_gene: -
v_gene: TRBV6-6
abundance: -
j_gene: TRBJ1-5
CDR3nt: TGTGCCAGCAGTTACTCGAGGAAAAATCAGCCCCAGCATTTT
CDR3aa: CASSYSRKNQPQHF

d_gene: -
v_gene: TRBV24-1
abundance: -
j_gene: TRBJ1-2
CDR3nt: TGTGCCACCAGTGATTTTGCGGGGAATGGCTACACCTTC
CDR3aa: CATSDFAGNGYTF

d_gene: -
v_gene: TRBV9
abundance: -
j_gene: TRBJ2-2
CDR3nt: TGTGCCAGCAGCTTGCGATTGAACACCGGGGAGCTGTTTTTT
CDR3aa: CASSLRLNTGELFF

d_gene: TRBD1
v_gene: TRBV5-4
abundance: few
j_gene: TRBJ1-4
CDR3nt: TGTGCCAGCAGCAGTGGGGGACAGAGAAGGTTCGGTGAAAAACTGTTTTTT
CDR3aa: CASSSGGQRRFGEKLFF

d_gene: -
v_gene: TRBV27
abundance: -
j_gene: TRBJ2-3
CDR3nt: TGTGCCAGCAGTTCTCGGGGGTCCTCCACAGATACGCAGTATTTT
CDR3aa: CASSSRGSSTDTQYF

d_gene: -
v_gene: TRBV10-3
abundance: -
j_gene: TRBJ1-5
CDR3nt: TGTGCCATCAGTAACCCTGGGACGGGACACGATCAGCCCCAGCATTTT
CDR3aa: CAISNPGTGHDQPQHF

d_gene: -
v_gene: TRBV6-5
abundance: -
j_gene: TRBJ1-3
CDR3nt: TGTGCCAGCAGTTCAGGGACTGGAAACACCATATATTTT
CDR3aa: CASSSGTGNTIYF

d_gene: TRBD1
v_gene: TRBV9
abundance: -
j_gene: TRBJ1-2
CDR3nt: TGTGCCAGCAGCGCCGGGACAGGGTATGGCTACACCTTC
CDR3aa: CASSAGTGYGYTF

d_gene: TRBD1
v_gene: TRBV15
abundance: -
j_gene: TRBJ2-1
CDR3nt: TGTGCCACCAGCACGGACAGGGGGTCCTACAATGAGCAGTTCTTC
CDR3aa: CATSTDRGSYNEQFF

d_gene: TRBD2
v_gene: TRBV29-1
abundance: once
j_gene: TRBJ2-3
CDR3nt: TGCAGCGTTGGTAGCGGGGGGGCTACAGATACGCAGTATTTT
CDR3aa: CSVGSGGATDTQYF

d_gene: TRBD2
v_gene: TRBV5-6
abundance: few
j_gene: TRBJ2-7
CDR3nt: TGTGCCAGCAGCTTCGCGGGGGACCCGGCCTACGAGCAGTACTTC
CDR3aa: CASSFAGDPAYEQYF

d_gene: TRBD1
v_gene: TRBV7-8
abundance: once
j_gene: TRBJ1-4
CDR3nt: TGTGCCAGCAGCCCGAGGACAGGATATGATCGGAATTATGAAAAACTGTTTTTT
CDR3aa: CASSPRTGYDRNYEKLFF

d_gene: -
v_gene: TRBV5-6
abundance: -
j_gene: TRBJ2-2
CDR3nt: TGTGCCAGCAGCTCCTCGGGGAGCCCGAACACCGGGGAGCTGTTTTTT
CDR3aa: CASSSSGSPNTGELFF

d_gene: -
v_gene: TRBV4-1
abundance: -
j_gene: TRBJ2-3
CDR3nt: TGCGCCAGCAGCCAACGGCCTATTCATGGACAGTCCACAGATACGCAGTATTTT
CDR3aa: CASSQRPIHGQSTDTQYF

d_gene: -
v_gene: TRBV19
abundance: -
j_gene: TRBJ2-7
CDR3nt: TGTGCCAGTAGTATTACAGGCTCCTACGAGCAGTACTTC
CDR3aa: CASSITGSYEQYF

d_gene: -
v_gene: TRBV19
abundance: once
j_gene: TRBJ1-1
CDR3nt: TGTGCCAGTAAATTGGGCCCCCAAAACACTGAAGCTTTCTTT
CDR3aa: CASKLGPQNTEAFF

d_gene: TRBD1
v_gene: TRBV7-8
abundance: few
j_gene: TRBJ2-7
CDR3nt: TGTGCCAGCAGCTTAGGGGGGACAGGGTCGTACGAGCAGTACTTC
CDR3aa: CASSLGGTGSYEQYF

d_gene: -
v_gene: TRBV7-9
abundance: -
j_gene: TRBJ1-2
CDR3nt: TGTGCCAGCAGCACCCCCCAGGGGATTAAGTATGGCTACACCTTC
CDR3aa: CASSTPQGIKYGYTF

d_gene: -
v_gene: TRBV6-2/TRBV6-3
abundance: -
j_gene: TRBJ1-5
CDR3nt: TGTGCCAGCAGCCTCTCAATGGCTCAGCCCCAGCATTTT
CDR3aa: CASSLSMAQPQHF

d_gene: -
v_gene: TRBV10-2
abundance: few
j_gene: TRBJ2-2
CDR3nt: TGCGCCAGCAGTGAGTTGACACATTCTTCCGGGGAGCTGTTTTTT
CDR3aa: CASSELTHSSGELFF

d_gene: -
v_gene: TRBV15
abundance: few
j_gene: TRBJ1-5
CDR3nt: TGTGCCACCAGCAGACCAGGTCAGCCCCAGCATTTT
CDR3aa: CATSRPGQPQHF

d_gene: TRBD1
v_gene: TRBV10-3
abundance: -
j_gene: TRBJ2-7
CDR3nt: TGTGCCATCAGTGGCTACCCTGGGACAGCCTACGAGCAGTACTTC
CDR3aa: CAISGYPGTAYEQYF

d_gene: TRBD1
v_gene: TRBV6-5
abundance: -
j_gene: TRBJ1-3
CDR3nt: TGTGCCAGCAGCCGGACAGGTGGAAACACCATATATTTT
CDR3aa: CASSRTGGNTIYF

d_gene: -
v_gene: TRBV5-1
abundance: -
j_gene: TRBJ1-1
CDR3nt: TGCGCCAGCAGCTGGGCTGGGGGGGTGAGGACTGAAGCTTTCTTT
CDR3aa: CASSWAGGVRTEAFF

d_gene: -
v_gene: TRBV30
abundance: -
j_gene: TRBJ2-1
CDR3nt: TGTGCCTGGAGTGCTGACTCTCAGCTCTACAATGAGCAGTTCTTC
CDR3aa: CAWSADSQLYNEQFF

d_gene: TRBD2
v_gene: TRBV7-2
abundance: -
j_gene: TRBJ2-3
CDR3nt: TGTGCCAGCAGCCCCCTAGCGGGGGGGGCAGATACGCAGTATTTT
CDR3aa: CASSPLAGGADTQYF

d_gene: TRBD1
v_gene: TRBV4-1
abundance: -
j_gene: TRBJ1-1
CDR3nt: TGCGCCAGCAGCCAATACGACAGGGGTGAAGCTTTCTTT
CDR3aa: CASSQYDRGEAFF

d_gene: -
v_gene: TRBV25-1
abundance: -
j_gene: TRBJ2-1
CDR3nt: TGTGCCAGCAGTGAAACGAAATGGGGCCGGCCCTACAATGAGCAGTTCTTC
CDR3aa: CASSETKWGRPYNEQFF

d_gene: -
v_gene: TRBV7-9
abundance: -
j_gene: TRBJ2-5
CDR3nt: TGTGCCAGCAGCTTAAGTGAGGTTCCCCGCCGGTACTTC
CDR3aa: CASSLSEVPRRYF

d_gene: -
v_gene: TRBV5-4
abundance: -
j_gene: TRBJ1-1
CDR3nt: TGTGCCAGCAGCTCCAGGGCAGGATGGGACACTGAAGCTTTCTTT
CDR3aa: CASSSRAGWDTEAFF

d_gene: -
v_gene: TRBV21-1
abundance: -
j_gene: TRBJ2-3
CDR3nt: TGTGCCAGCAGCAAAGTCCTGGGCGGACAGGGCACAGATACGCAGTATTTT
CDR3aa: CASSKVLGGQGTDTQYF

d_gene: -
v_gene: TRBV3-1/TRBV3-2
abundance: -
j_gene: TRBJ2-7
CDR3nt: TGTGCCAGCAGCCAACAGGGTTACGAGCAGTACTTC
CDR3aa: CASSQQGYEQYF

d_gene: -
v_gene: TRBV15
abundance: -
j_gene: TRBJ2-1
CDR3nt: TGTGCCACCAGCAGAGGGGACGTGGGACTCCACAATGAGCAGTTCTTC
CDR3aa: CATSRGDVGLHNEQFF

d_gene: -
v_gene: TRBV7-2
abundance: -
j_gene: TRBJ2-7
CDR3nt: TGTGCCAGCAGCTTAGGTTCTATGTACGAGCAGTACTTC
CDR3aa: CASSLGSMYEQYF

d_gene: TRBD2
v_gene: TRBV7-6
abundance: -
j_gene: TRBJ2-1
CDR3nt: TGTGCCAGCAGCTTAGTTGCAGCGGGGACGAATAATGAGCAGTTCTTC
CDR3aa: CASSLVAAGTNNEQFF

d_gene: -
v_gene: TRBV4-1
abundance: -
j_gene: TRBJ1-2
CDR3nt: TGCGCCAGCAGCCAAGCGAAGACTGAAAACTCCGGCTACACCTTC
CDR3aa: CASSQAKTENSGYTF

d_gene: TRBD1
v_gene: TRBV9
abundance: -
j_gene: TRBJ1-2
CDR3nt: TGTGCCAGCAGCGTAGCATCGGGACAGGGAGGCTATGGCTACACCTTC
CDR3aa: CASSVASGQGGYGYTF

d_gene: TRBD2
v_gene: TRBV4-2
abundance: once
j_gene: TRBJ2-5
CDR3nt: TGTGCCAGCAGCCGAGGGACTAGCGGGGAGACCTACCAAGAGACCCAGTACTTC
CDR3aa: CASSRGTSGETYQETQYF

d_gene: TRBD1
v_gene: TRBV6-5
abundance: few
j_gene: TRBJ2-7
CDR3nt: TGTGCCAGCAGTAAGGACAGGGGGTACGAGCAGTACTTC
CDR3aa: CASSKDRGYEQYF

d_gene: TRBD1
v_gene: TRBV5-4
abundance: once
j_gene: TRBJ1-2
CDR3nt: TGTGCCAGCAGCTTCGTGACAGGGGGAGTTTATGGCTACACCTTC
CDR3aa: CASSFVTGGVYGYTF

d_gene: -
v_gene: TRBV6-5
abundance: -
j_gene: TRBJ1-1
CDR3nt: TGTGCCAGCAGCCGAGGACAGCCTAACACTGAAGCTTTCTTT
CDR3aa: CASSRGQPNTEAFF

d_gene: -
v_gene: TRBV18
abundance: -
j_gene: TRBJ1-1
CDR3nt: TGTGCCAGCTCATCACGGGACACCACTGAAGCTTTCTTT
CDR3aa: CASSSRDTTEAFF

d_gene: -
v_gene: TRBV6-1
abundance: -
j_gene: TRBJ2-1
CDR3nt: TGTGCCAGCAGTGCATTTGTGACAAGGAACTACAATGAGCAGTTCTTC
CDR3aa: CASSAFVTRNYNEQFF

d_gene: -
v_gene: TRBV7-2
abundance: -
j_gene: TRBJ2-5
CDR3nt: TGTGCCAGCAGCTCGGAAGACATTTTCCAAGAGACCCAGTACTTC
CDR3aa: CASSSEDIFQETQYF

d_gene: -
v_gene: TRBV27
abundance: -
j_gene: TRBJ2-2
CDR3nt: TGTGCCAGCAGTCCCCTCGGGACATCCAACACCGGGGAGCTGTTTTTT
CDR3aa: CASSPLGTSNTGELFF